Each of the 21 T cell receptor beta chains below was sequenced from the same sample in a study of radiation and T cells in renal cell carcinoma. Time point reported: baseline pretreatment blood. Stated treatment: 15 Gy SBRT to primary tumor, nephrectomy 4 weeks later. The table came from immunoSEQ multiplex PCR; TCRdb's copy has only in-frame clones and leaves some out. The sample has about 61,000 clones; 65% to 80% are singletons. This sample comprised blood, obtained from a patient whose treatment included radiotherapy and nephrectomy. Source of these receptors: a man in his sixties with renal cell carcinoma.

The chain carries TRBV27 and TRBJ1-2, with 8 bases identical to TRBD1. From germline, CDR1 is MNHEY and CDR2 SMNVEV (reference sequence). V lost 4 bases to trimming and J lost 2 bases; unmatched junction nucleotides: 18. The CDR3 is made up of 19 amino acids. CDR3 protein: CASSSLGDRRSTLNYGYTF. The CDR3 DNA follows: TGTGCCAGCAGTTCACTAGGGGACAGGAGGTCTACTTTAAACTATGGCTACACCTTC.

The chain uses TRBV5-1 and TRBJ1-1; D possibly corresponds to TRBD1 (6 bases). CDR3 length: 13 amino acids. Trimming cost V 7 bases and J 4 bases, with 14 bases left between them. Germline V gene data show CDR1 as SGHRS and CDR2 as YFSETQ. The CDR3 DNA reads as TGCGCCAGCGGGAACAGGGCGGGCACTGAAGCTTTCTTT. Translation gives CASGNRAGTEAFF.

CDR3 DNA sequence: TGTGCCTCACCGGGGACTAGCGGGAAGGGGGAGCAGTTCTTC. Translated, it gives CASPGTSGKGEQFF. The chain links TRBV30 to TRBJ2-1, with 13 bases fitting TRBD2. The length of the CDR3 is 14 residues. Germline-derived CDR1 and CDR2 are GTSNPN and SVGIG (reference sequence). J gave up 10 bases and V 7 bases, and 10 bases lay outside the gene matches.

This clone was seen more than once but under ten times. V usage is TRBV30 and J usage is TRBJ1-4, with D perhaps TRBD1 (6 bases). Germline CDR1 is GTSNPN and CDR2 is SVGIG (reference sequence). Trimming pared 3 bases from V and 14 bases from J, leaving 10 bases between. The CDR3 spans 10 residues. This CDR3 reads CAWRGDKLFF. DNA for the CDR3: TGTGCCTGGAGGGGGGACAAGCTGTTTTTT.

The chain has TRBV19 and TRBJ2-1; 8 bases line up with TRBD2. CDR3 size: 15 residues. Germline assignment: CDR1 LNHDA and CDR2 SQIVND (reference sequence). V shed 7 bases and J 0 bases; nucleotides not matched to a gene: 5. The CDR3 loop reads CASKGSGGSYNEQFF. CDR3 DNA sequence: TGTGCCAGTAAAGGGAGCGGGGGCTCCTACAATGAGCAGTTCTTC.

The CDR3 region is CASSETLVTGVRETQYF. The CDR3 DNA is TGTGCCAGCAGTGAAACTCTCGTGACGGGAGTGAGAGAGACCCAGTACTTC. The chain employs TRBV2 and TRBJ2-5, with TRBD2 as a possible D gene (6 bases). V dropped 2 bases and J dropped 4 bases, with 20 bases sitting between them. This CDR3 comprises 17 residues. The germline gives CDR1 SNHLY, CDR2 FYNNEI.

This CDR3 reads CAWSPTYGYTF. In nucleotides, the CDR3 is TGTGCCTGGAGTCCCACCTATGGCTACACCTTC. This chain links TRBV30 with TRBJ1-2; the D is unclear. This CDR3 has 11 amino acids. V shed 2 bases and J shed 4 bases, with 5 bases lying between them. CDR1 GTSNPN and CDR2 SVGIG come from the germline V gene (reference sequence).

This chain joins TRBV5-4 and TRBJ2-1; 7 bases line up with TRBD2. Germline-derived CDR1 and CDR2 are SGHNT and YYREEE (reference sequence). The ends lost 0 bases at V and 2 bases at J; junction bases unmatched: 2. The CDR3 loop spans 15 amino acids. CDR3 in DNA: TGTGCCAGCAGCTTGGCGAGCGGGACCTACAATGAGCAGTTCTTC. Translating gives CASSLASGTYNEQFF. Filled out from reference TRBV5-4 and TRBJ2-1, the complete variable domain reads ETGVTQSPTHLIKTRGQQVTLRCSSQSGHNTVSWYQQALGQGPQFIFQYYREEENGRGNFPPRFSGLQFPNYSSELNVNALELDDSALYLCASSLASGTYNEQFFGPGTRLTVL.

The table lists this clone with a count of one. The genes are TRBV9 and TRBJ1-5; no definite D call. Germline values: CDR1 SGDLS, CDR2 YYNGEE. V shed 3 bases and J shed 7 bases, with 14 bases lying between them. The length of the CDR3 is 14 residues. The CDR3 sequence is CASSAGWGNQPQHF. The DNA of the CDR3 is TGTGCCAGCAGCGCCGGTTGGGGTAACCAGCCCCAGCATTTT.

The chain is built from TRBV5-4 and TRBJ2-1; D is ambiguous. The ends were cut back, 1 base at V and 10 bases at J, with 9 bases in the middle. The CDR3 has 12 amino acids. Germline V gene sequence: CDR1 SGHNT, CDR2 YYREEE (reference sequence). CDR3: CASSLRMGEQFF. CDR3 nucleotides: TGTGCCAGCAGCTTGAGAATGGGCGAGCAGTTCTTC.

The rearrangement links TRBV7-2 to TRBJ1-1; 10 bases align to TRBD1. Germline lookup yields CDR1 SGHTA and CDR2 FQGNSA. The CDR3 length is 14 residues. With V trimmed by 1 base and J by 7 bases, 3 bases remained unmatched. The chain's CDR3 is CASSLGQGASEAFF. CDR3 DNA sequence: TGTGCCAGCAGCTTAGGACAGGGGGCCAGTGAAGCTTTCTTT. The variable domain in full, completed from reference TRBV7-2 and TRBJ1-1, reads GAGVSQSPSNKVTEKGKDVELRCDPISGHTALYWYRQSLGQGLEFLIYFQGNSAPDKSGLPSDRFSAERTGGSVSTLTIQRTQQEDSAVYLCASSLGQGASEAFFGQGTRLTVV.

The table lists this clone with a few counts. The chain joins TRBV11-2 to TRBJ2-1; the D gene could be TRBD1 or TRBD2 (5 bases each). The germline CDR1 and CDR2 sequences are SGHAT and FQNNGV. Trimming left V 3 bases short and J 9 bases short, with 18 bases between. This CDR3 region has 15 residues. Here the CDR3 DNA reads TGTGCCAGCAGCTTTGGGACCGCCGGGTCGGCTGAGCAGTTCTTC. Translating it yields CASSFGTAGSAEQFF.

CDR3 in amino acids: CSARDDQLSYV. The CDR3 DNA reads TGCAGTGCTAGAGATGACCAGTTGTCGTACGTC. This sequence joins TRBV20-1 and TRBJ2-7; no reliable D call. The ends were cut back, 0 bases at V and 12 bases at J, with 12 bases in the middle. The CDR3 is 11 amino acids. CDR1 and CDR2 from the germline V gene are DFQATT and SNEGSKA (reference sequence).

The CDR3 bases are TGTGCCAGCAGCTTAGAGCAGTGGAACACTGAAGCTTTCTTT. It encodes CASSLEQWNTEAFF. The chain links TRBV7-8 to TRBJ1-1; D is uncertain. The V and J ends lost 1 base and 1 base respectively, with 7 bases between them. The CDR3 totals 14 residues. CDR1 and CDR2 (germline): SGHVS, FQNEAQ.

The chain couples TRBV7-3 to TRBJ1-1; perhaps TRBD1 as D (5 bases). Germline V gene sequence: CDR1 SGHTA, CDR2 FQGTGA. V dropped 5 bases and J dropped 4 bases, with 11 bases sitting between them. The CDR3 runs to 13 residues. The CDR3 nucleotides read TGTGCCAGCAGCCCCGGGGCTAGCACTGAAGCTTTCTTT. Protein product: CASSPGASTEAFF.

This clone has just a few counts. The rearrangement links TRBV7-6 to TRBJ2-7, with D possibly matching TRBD1 (6 bases). Between the trimmed V and J ends, which lost 5 bases and 2 bases, there was a span of 25 bases. Germline-derived CDR1 and CDR2 are SGHVS and FNYEAQ. The CDR3 sequence is 18 residues long. CDR3 protein: CASSLQTGYAPTTYEQYF. CDR3 DNA: TGTGCCAGCAGCCTCCAAACAGGGTACGCACCCACCACCTACGAGCAGTACTTC.

CDR3 amino acids: CASSLVPSGGTQETQYF. CDR3 DNA: TGTGCCAGCAGCTTAGTTCCTAGCGGGGGGACCCAAGAGACCCAGTACTTC. The rearrangement uses TRBV7-9 and TRBJ2-5; 11 bases line up with TRBD2. The J segment lost 1 base and the V segment lost 1 base, leaving 5 bases of the junction unmatched. Germline CDR1 is SEHNR and CDR2 is FQNEAQ (reference sequence). This CDR3 is 17 amino acids long.

The chain employs TRBV5-1 and TRBJ1-5, with 7 positions matching TRBD1. With V trimmed by 4 bases and J by 2 bases, 12 bases remained unmatched. The CDR3 runs 17 residues. In germline, CDR1 is SGHRS, CDR2 YFSETQ. CDR3 nucleotides: TGCGCCAGCAGCCCCCGTCCAGGGGGTATGGGCAATCAGCCCCAGCATTTT. It codes for CASSPRPGGMGNQPQHF.

The chain has TRBV19 and TRBJ2-1; the D is unclear. Trimming took 5 bases from V and 0 from J, leaving 8 bases between them. The CDR3 is 14 amino acids. Germline V gene sequence: CDR1 LNHDA, CDR2 SQIVND (reference sequence). The CDR3 is CASSSLSSYNEQFF. The CDR3 nucleotides read TGTGCCAGTAGTTCCCTTAGCTCCTACAATGAGCAGTTCTTC.

This clone turned up a few times. The chain combines TRBV5-1 with TRBJ2-1, with D tentatively TRBD1 or TRBD2 (6 bases each). Germline loops: CDR1 SGHRS, CDR2 YFSETQ. This CDR3 contains 15 residues. V was trimmed by 1 base and J by 6 bases, leaving 14 bases between them. The chain's CDR3 is CASSLKGEDGNEQFF. The CDR3 coding sequence is TGCGCCAGCAGCTTGAAGGGGGAGGATGGCAATGAGCAGTTCTTC. Together with reference TRBV5-1 and TRBJ2-1, the CDR3 gives the full variable domain: KAGVTQTPRYLIKTRGQQVTLSCSPISGHRSVSWYQQTPGQGLQFLFEYFSETQRNKGNFPGRFSGRQFSNSRSEMNVSTLELGDSALYLCASSLKGEDGNEQFFGPGTRLTVL.

This sequence joins TRBV11-2 and TRBJ1-3; weak D call: TRBD1 (6 bases). The CDR3 has 15 amino acids. Between the trimmed V and J ends, which lost 0 bases and 2 bases, there was a span of 8 bases. Germline lookup yields CDR1 SGHAT and CDR2 FQNNGV. The CDR3 nucleotides are TGTGCCAGCAGCTTAGAGGGGGCTACTGGAAACACCATATATTTT. Translating it yields CASSLEGATGNTIYF.